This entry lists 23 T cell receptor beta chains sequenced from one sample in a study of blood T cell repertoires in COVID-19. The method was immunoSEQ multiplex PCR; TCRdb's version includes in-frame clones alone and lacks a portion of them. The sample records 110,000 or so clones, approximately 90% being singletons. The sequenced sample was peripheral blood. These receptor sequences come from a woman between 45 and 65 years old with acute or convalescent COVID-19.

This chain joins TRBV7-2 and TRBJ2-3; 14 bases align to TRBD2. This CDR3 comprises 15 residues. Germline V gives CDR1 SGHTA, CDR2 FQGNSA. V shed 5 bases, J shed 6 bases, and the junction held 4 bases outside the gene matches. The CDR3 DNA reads TGTGCCAGCAGCCGGACTAGCGGGGGGCCGGATACGCAGTATTTT. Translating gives CASSRTSGGPDTQYF.

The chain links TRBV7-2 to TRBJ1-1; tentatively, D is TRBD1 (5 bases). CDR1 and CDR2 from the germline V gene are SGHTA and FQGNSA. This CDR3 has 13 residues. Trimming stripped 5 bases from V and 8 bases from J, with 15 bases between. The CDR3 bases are TGTGCCAGCAGCCCCCGGGCGGAGGGGGAAGCTTTCTTT. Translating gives CASSPRAEGEAFF.

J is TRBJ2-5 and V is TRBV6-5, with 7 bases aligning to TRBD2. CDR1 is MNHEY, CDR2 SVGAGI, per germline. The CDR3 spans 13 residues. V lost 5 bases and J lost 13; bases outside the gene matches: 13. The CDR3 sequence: CASSQSGDSVGYF. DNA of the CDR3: TGTGCCAGCAGTCAAAGCGGGGATTCGGTCGGGTACTTC.

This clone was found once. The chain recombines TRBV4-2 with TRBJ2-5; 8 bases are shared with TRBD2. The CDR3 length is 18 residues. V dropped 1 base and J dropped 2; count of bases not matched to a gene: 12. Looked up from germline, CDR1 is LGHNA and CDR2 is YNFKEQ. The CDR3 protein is CASSQVGGAGGLQETQYF. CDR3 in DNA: TGTGCCAGCAGCCAAGTTGGAGGGGCGGGGGGACTGCAAGAGACCCAGTACTTC.

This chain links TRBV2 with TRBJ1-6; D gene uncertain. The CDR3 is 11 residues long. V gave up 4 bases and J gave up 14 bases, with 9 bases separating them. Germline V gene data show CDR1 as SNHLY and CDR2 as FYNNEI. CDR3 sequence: CASSGDITLHF. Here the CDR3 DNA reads TGTGCCAGCAGTGGTGACATCACCCTCCACTTT.

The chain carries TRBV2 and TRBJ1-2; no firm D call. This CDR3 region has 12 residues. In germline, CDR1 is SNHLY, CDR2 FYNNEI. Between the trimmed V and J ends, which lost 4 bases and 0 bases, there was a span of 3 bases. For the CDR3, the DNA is TGTGCCAGCAGTGGAGCTAACTATGGCTACACCTTC. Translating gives CASSGANYGYTF.

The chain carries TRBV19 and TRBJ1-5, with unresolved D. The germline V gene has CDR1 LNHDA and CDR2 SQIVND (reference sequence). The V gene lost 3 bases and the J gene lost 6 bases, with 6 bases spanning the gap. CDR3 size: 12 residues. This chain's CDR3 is CASSMRVQPQHF. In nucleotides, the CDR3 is TGTGCCAGTAGTATGCGGGTTCAGCCCCAGCATTTT.

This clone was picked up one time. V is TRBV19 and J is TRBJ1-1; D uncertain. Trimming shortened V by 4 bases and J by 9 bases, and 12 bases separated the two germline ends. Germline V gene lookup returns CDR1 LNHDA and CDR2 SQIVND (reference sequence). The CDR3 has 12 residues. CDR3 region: CASSKVGRQAFF. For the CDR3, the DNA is TGTGCCAGTAGTAAAGTGGGCAGGCAAGCTTTCTTT. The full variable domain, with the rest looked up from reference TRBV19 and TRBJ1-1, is DGGITQSPKYLFRKEGQNVTLSCEQNLNHDAMYWYRQDPGQGLRLIYYSQIVNDFQKGDIAEGYSVSREKKESFPLTVTSAQKNPTAFYLCASSKVGRQAFFGQGTRLTVV.

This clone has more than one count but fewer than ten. The CDR3 loop reads CASRWRGYNEQFF. DNA for the CDR3: TGTGCCAGCAGATGGAGGGGATACAATGAGCAGTTCTTC. The rearrangement uses TRBV12-3 or TRBV12-4 and TRBJ2-1; tentative D call: TRBD2 (6 bases). V dropped 6 bases and J dropped 4 bases, with 10 bases sitting between them. This CDR3 contains 13 residues.

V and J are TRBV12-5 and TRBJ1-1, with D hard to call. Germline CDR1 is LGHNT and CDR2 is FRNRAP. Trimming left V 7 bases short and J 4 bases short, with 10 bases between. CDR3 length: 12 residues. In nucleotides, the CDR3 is TGTGCTAGTGACCCTAGAGGCACTGAAGCTTTCTTT. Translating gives CASDPRGTEAFF.

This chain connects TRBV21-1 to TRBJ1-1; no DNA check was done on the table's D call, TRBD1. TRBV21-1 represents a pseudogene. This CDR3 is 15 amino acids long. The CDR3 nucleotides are TGTGCCAGCAGCAAAGGGCAGTGTGGTAACACTGAAGCTTTCTTT. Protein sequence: CASSKGQCGNTEAFF.

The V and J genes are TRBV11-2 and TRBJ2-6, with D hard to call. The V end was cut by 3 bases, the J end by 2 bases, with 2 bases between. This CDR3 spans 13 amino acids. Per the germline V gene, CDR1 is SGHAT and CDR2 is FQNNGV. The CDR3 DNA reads TGTGCCAGCAGCTTTACTGGGGCCAACGTCCTGACTTTC. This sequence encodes CASSFTGANVLTF.

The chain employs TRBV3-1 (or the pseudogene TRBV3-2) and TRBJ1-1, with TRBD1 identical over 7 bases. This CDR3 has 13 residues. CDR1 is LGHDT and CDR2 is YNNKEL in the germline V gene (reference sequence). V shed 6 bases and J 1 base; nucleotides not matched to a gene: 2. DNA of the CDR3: TGTGCCAGCAGAGACAGGGCGAACACTGAAGCTTTCTTT. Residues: CASRDRANTEAFF.

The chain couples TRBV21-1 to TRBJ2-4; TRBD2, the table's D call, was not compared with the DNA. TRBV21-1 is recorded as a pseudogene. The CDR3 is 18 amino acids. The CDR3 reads CASSKRGLAGGPKNIQYF. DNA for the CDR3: TGTGCCAGCAGCAAGCGAGGACTAGCGGGAGGCCCCAAAAACATTCAGTACTTC.

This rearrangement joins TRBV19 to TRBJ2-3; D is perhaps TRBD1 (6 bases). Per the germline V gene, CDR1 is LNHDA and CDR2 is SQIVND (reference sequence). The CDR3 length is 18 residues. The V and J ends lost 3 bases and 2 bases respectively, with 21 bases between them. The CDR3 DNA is TGTGCCAGTAGTATTGGTTTCAGTAGGGGGTTAGACACAGATACGCAGTATTTT. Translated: CASSIGFSRGLDTDTQYF.

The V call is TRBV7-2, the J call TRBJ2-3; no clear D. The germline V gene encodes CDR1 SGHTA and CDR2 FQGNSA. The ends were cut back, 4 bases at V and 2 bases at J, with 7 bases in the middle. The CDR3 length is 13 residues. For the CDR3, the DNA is TGTGCCAGCAGCTCAGATTACACAGATACGCAGTATTTT. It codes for CASSSDYTDTQYF.

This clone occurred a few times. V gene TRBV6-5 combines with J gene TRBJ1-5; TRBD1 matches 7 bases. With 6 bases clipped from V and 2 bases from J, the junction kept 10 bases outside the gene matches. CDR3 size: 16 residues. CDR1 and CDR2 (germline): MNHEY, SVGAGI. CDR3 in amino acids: CASSYDRAVGNQPQHF. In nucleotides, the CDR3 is TGTGCCAGCAGCTACGACAGGGCAGTAGGCAATCAGCCCCAGCATTTT.

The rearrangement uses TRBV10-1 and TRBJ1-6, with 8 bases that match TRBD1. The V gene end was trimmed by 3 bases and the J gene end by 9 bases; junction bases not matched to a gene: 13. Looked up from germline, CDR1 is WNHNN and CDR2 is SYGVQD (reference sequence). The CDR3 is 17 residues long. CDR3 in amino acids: CASSDPPDRVKGSPLHF. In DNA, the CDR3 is TGCGCCAGCAGTGATCCCCCGGACAGGGTAAAAGGTTCACCCCTCCACTTT.

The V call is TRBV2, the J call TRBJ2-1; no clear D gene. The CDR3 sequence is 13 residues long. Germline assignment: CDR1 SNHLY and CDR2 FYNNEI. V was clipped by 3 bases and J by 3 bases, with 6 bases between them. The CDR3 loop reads CASSERLYNEQFF. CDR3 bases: TGTGCCAGCAGTGAGAGACTCTACAATGAGCAGTTCTTC.

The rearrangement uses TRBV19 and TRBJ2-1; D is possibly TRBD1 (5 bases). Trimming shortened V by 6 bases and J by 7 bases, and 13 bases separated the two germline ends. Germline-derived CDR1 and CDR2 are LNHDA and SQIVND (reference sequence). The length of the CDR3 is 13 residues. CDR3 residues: CASSLRARNEQFF. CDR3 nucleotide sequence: TGTGCCAGTAGCCTCAGGGCCCGGAATGAGCAGTTCTTC.

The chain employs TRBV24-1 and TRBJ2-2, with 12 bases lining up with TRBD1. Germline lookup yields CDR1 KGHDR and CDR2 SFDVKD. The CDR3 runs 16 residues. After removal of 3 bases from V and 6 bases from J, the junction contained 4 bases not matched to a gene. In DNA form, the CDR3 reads TGTGCCACCAGTGATCCGGGACAGGGGGCCCCCGGGGAGCTGTTTTTT. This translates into CATSDPGQGAPGELFF.

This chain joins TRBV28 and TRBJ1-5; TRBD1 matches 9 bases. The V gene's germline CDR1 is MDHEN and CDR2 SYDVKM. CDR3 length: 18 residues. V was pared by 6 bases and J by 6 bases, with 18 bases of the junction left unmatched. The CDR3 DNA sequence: TGTGCCAGCAGGTACTCCGACCCCCGGACAGGGGTAGTTCAGCCCCAGCATTTT. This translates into CASRYSDPRTGVVQPQHF.

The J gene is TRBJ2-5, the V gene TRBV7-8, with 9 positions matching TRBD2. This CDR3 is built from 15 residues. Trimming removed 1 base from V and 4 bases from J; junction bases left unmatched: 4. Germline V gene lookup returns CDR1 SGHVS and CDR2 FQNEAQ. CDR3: CASSLEAGGAETQYF. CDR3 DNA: TGTGCCAGCAGCTTAGAGGCGGGAGGGGCAGAGACCCAGTACTTC.